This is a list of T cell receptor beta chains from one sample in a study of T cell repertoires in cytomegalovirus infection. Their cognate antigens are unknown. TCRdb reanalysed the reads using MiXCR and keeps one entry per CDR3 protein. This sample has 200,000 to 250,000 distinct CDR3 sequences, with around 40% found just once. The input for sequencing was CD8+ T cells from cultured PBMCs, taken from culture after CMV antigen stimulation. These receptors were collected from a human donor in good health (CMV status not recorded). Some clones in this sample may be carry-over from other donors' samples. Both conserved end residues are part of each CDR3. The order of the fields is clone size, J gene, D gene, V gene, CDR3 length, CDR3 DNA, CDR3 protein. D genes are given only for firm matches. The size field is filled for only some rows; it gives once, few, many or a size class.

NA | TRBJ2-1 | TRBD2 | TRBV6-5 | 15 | TGTGCCAGCAGTTACTCGAGTCTAGCGGGAAATGAGCAGTTCTTC | CASSYSSLAGNEQFF
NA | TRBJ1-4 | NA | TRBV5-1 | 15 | TGCGCCAGCAGCTTTACCGGCTTCGTGAATGAAAAACTGTTTTTT | CASSFTGFVNEKLFF
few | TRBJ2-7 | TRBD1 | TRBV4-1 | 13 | TGCGCCAGCAGCCAGGGACAGAACTACGAGCAGTACTTC | CASSQGQNYEQYF
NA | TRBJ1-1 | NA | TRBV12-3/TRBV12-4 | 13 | TGTGCCAGCGGCTGGGGGGCGGGCACTGAAGCTTTCTTT | CASGWGAGTEAFF
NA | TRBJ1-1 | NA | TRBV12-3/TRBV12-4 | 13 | TGTGCCAGCAGTTTGATACCTAACACTGAAGCTTTCTTT | CASSLIPNTEAFF
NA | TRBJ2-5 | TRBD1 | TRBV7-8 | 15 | TGTGCCAGCAGGCGCGCCCGGGACAGTCGAAGTGGCCAGTACTTC | CASRRARDSRSGQYF
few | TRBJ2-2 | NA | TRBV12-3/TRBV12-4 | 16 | TGTGCAAGCAGACCCGCGTGGGACCGGAACACCGGGGATCTGTTTTTT | CASRPAWDRNTGDLFF
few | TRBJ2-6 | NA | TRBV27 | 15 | TGTGCCAGCAGTTCGGTTTTCTCTGGGGCCAACGTCCTGACTTTC | CASSSVFSGANVLTF
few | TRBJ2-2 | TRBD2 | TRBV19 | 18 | TGTGCCAGTAGTCCGAGGACTAGCGGGGCACCGGGGACCGGGGAGCTGTTTTTT | CASSPRTSGAPGTGELFF
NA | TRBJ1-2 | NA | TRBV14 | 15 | TGTGCCAGCAGCCAAGGGACAGAGATTAACTATGGCTACACCTTC | CASSQGTEINYGYTF
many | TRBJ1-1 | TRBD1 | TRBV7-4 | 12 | TGTGCCAGCGGATCCAGGGGGAGGAGAGCTTTCTTT | CASGSRGRRAFF
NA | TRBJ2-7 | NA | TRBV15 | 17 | TGTGCCACCAAAGGGGAGTCTGTGGGACACGGACCCTACGAGCAGTACTTC | CATKGESVGHGPYEQYF
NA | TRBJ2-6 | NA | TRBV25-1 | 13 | TGTGCCAGCACGGGTACTGGGGCCAACGTCCTGACTTTC | CASTGTGANVLTF
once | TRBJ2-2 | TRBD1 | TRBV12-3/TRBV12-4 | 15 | TGTGCCAGCAGTTTAGAGACAGGGGGCACCGGGGAGCTGTTTTTT | CASSLETGGTGELFF
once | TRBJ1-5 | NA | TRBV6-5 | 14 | TGTGCCAGCAGAGCGGGTCCAGGCGGCAGACCCCAGCATTTT | CASRAGPGGRPQHF
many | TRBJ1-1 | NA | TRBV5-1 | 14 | TGCGCCAGCAGCCCCGAGGGATTGAACACTGAAGCTTTCTTT | CASSPEGLNTEAFF
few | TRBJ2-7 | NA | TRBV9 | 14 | TGTGCCAGCAGCCCAGACTGGACTTCTACTGGGCAGTACTTC | CASSPDWTSTGQYF
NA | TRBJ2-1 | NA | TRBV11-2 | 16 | TGTGCCAGCAGCTTCCTGTCTAGGGGCTCCTACAATGAGCAGTTCTTC | CASSFLSRGSYNEQFF
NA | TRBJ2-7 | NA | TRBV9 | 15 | TGTGCCAGCAGCGTCGGGGGACAGATAAGCTACGAGCAGTACTTC | CASSVGGQISYEQYF
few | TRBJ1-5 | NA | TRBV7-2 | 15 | TGTGCCAGCAGCGAAAGACGACAGAGCAATCAGCCCCAGCATTTT | CASSERRQSNQPQHF
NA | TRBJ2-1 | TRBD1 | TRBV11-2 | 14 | TGTGCCAGCAGCGAGGGACAGCTCTACAATGAGCAGTTCTTC | CASSEGQLYNEQFF
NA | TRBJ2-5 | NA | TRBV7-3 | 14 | TGTGCCAGCAGCTTAACTGGCAGCGGAGAGACCCAGTACTTC | CASSLTGSGETQYF
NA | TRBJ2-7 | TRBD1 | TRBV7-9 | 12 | TGTGCCAGCTTACGACAGGGCCACGAGCAGTACTTC | CASLRQGHEQYF
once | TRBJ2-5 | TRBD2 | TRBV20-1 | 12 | TGCAGTGCCAACGGGAGGGGGAAGACCCAGTACTTC | CSANGRGKTQYF
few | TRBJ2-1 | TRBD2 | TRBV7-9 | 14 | TGTGCCAGCAGAGATGGCGGGAGAGGGAATGAGCAGTTCTTC | CASRDGGRGNEQFF
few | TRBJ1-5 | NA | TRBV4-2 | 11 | TGTGCCAGCAGCTCCGGAGGGCCCCAGCATTTT | CASSSGGPQHF
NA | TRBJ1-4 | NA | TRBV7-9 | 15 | TGTGCCAGCAGCGCATACAGGGAAACTAATGAAAAACTGTTTTTT | CASSAYRETNEKLFF
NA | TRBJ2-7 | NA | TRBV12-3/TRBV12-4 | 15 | TGTGCCAGCAGTTTTGCGGCTTCTAAGCACTACGAGCAGTACTTC | CASSFAASKHYEQYF
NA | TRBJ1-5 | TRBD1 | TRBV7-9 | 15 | TGTGCCAGCAGTGGGACAGAAGAGCAAAATCAGCCCCAGCATTTT | CASSGTEEQNQPQHF
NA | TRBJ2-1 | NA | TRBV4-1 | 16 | TGCGCCAGCAGCCAAATTTTGAGGGCTGGGGGCAATGAGCAGTTCTTC | CASSQILRAGGNEQFF
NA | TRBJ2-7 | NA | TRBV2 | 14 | TGTGCCAGTAATAGACAGAAGAACTCCTACGAGCAGTACTTC | CASNRQKNSYEQYF
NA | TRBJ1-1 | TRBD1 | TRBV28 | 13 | TGTGCCAGCAGTGACAGGGTGAACACTGAAGCTTTCTTT | CASSDRVNTEAFF
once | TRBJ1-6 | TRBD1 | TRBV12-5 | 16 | TGTGCTAGTAGTACAGGGGGCGCGTCCTATAATTCACCCCTCCACTTT | CASSTGGASYNSPLHF
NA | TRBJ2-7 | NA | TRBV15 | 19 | TGTGCCACCAGCAGAGATAAGGGGGACGTGGGGGAACAAGTCTACGAGCAGTACTTC | CATSRDKGDVGEQVYEQYF
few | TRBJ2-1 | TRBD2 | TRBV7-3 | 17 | TGTGCCAGCAGCTTAACGGCTGGGGGGGTCTCCTACAATGAGCAGTTCTTC | CASSLTAGGVSYNEQFF
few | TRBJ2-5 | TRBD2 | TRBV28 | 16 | TGTGCCAGCAGTTTAGGACTAGCGGGAGGCCGGGAGACCCAGTACTTC | CASSLGLAGGRETQYF
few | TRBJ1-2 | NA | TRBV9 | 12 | TGTGCCAGCAGCGTAGATGACTATGGCTACACCTTC | CASSVDDYGYTF
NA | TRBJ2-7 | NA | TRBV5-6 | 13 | TGTGCCAGCAGAGGAGGCCCTACCTACGAGCAGTACTTC | CASRGGPTYEQYF
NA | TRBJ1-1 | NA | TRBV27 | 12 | TGTGCCAGCAGTTTAAGGGACGGTGAAGCTTTCTTT | CASSLRDGEAFF
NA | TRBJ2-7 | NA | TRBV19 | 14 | TGTGCCAGTAGTATTCGGTCGGAACATTACGAGCAGTACTTC | CASSIRSEHYEQYF
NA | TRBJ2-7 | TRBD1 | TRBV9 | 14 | TGTGCCAGCAGCGTAGGGACAGGGGCGACCGAGCAGTACTTC | CASSVGTGATEQYF
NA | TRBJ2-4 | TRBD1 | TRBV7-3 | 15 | TGTGCCAGCAGCTCAGACAGGGGGCGTGGAAACATTCAGTACTTC | CASSSDRGRGNIQYF
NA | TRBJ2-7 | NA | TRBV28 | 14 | TGTGCCAGCCGACTCCGGGACTTAGTACGGGAGCAGTACTTC | CASRLRDLVREQYF
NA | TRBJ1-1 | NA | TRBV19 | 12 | TGTGCCAGTATGGCCGTGGTGACTGAAGCTTTCTTT | CASMAVVTEAFF
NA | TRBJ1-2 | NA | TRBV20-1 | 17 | TGCAGTGCTAGAGGCTTGAGGTGGGGGAGAGCTAACTATGGCTACACCTTC | CSARGLRWGRANYGYTF
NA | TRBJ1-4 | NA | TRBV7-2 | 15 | TGTGCCAGCAGCTCTGACAGTGGGGGGGGCGAAAAACTGTTTTTT | CASSSDSGGGEKLFF